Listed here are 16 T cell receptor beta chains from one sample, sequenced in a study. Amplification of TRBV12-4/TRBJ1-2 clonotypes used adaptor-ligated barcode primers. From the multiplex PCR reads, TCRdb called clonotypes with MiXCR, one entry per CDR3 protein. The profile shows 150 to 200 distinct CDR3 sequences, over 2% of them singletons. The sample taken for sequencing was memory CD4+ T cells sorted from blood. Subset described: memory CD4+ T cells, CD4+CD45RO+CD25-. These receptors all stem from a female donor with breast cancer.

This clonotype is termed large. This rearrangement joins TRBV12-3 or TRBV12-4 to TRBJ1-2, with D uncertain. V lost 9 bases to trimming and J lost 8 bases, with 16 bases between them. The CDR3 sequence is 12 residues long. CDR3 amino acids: CASSRRSLGYTF. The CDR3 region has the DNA TGTGCCAGTAGCAGACGGTCCTTAGGCTACACCTTC.

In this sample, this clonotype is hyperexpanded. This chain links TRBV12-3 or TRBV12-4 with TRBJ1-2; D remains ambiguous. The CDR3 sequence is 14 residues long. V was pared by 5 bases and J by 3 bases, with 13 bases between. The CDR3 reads CASSQSDGDYGYTF. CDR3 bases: TGTGCCAGCAGTCAATCCGACGGGGACTATGGCTACACCTTC.

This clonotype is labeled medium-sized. The CDR3 region is CASTTSRGAYGYTF. CDR3 nucleotide sequence: TGTGCCAGCACTACCTCGAGGGGAGCCTATGGCTACACCTTC. The rearrangement links TRBV12-3 or TRBV12-4 to TRBJ1-2, with a tentative D call TRBD1 (5 bases). V lost 7 bases and J lost 4, with 16 bases in between. The CDR3 has 14 residues.

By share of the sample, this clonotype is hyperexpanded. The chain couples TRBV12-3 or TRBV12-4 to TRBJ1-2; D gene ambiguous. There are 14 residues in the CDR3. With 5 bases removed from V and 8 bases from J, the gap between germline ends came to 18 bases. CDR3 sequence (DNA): TGTGCCAGCAGTATCCGGCGGAGTCTGATCGGCTACACCTTC. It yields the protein CASSIRRSLIGYTF.

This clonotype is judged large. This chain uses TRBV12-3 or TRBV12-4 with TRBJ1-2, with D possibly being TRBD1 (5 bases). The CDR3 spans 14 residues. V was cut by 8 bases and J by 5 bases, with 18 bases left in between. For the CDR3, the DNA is TGTGCCAGCCTTCAGGGAATTAGAATATATGGCTACACCTTC. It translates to CASLQGIRIYGYTF.

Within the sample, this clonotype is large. For the CDR3, the DNA is TGTGCCAGCAGTTCCAGCTTTGGGGATAGCTACACCTTC. Translation: CASSSSFGDSYTF. The rearrangement joins TRBV12-3 or TRBV12-4 to TRBJ1-2; D is ambiguous. This CDR3 is 13 amino acids long. V was pared by 4 bases and J by 9 bases, with 15 bases between.

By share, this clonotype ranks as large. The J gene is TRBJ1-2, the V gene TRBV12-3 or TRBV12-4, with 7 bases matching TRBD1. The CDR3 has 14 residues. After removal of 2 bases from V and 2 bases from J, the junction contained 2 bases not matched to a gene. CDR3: CASSLYRGNYGYTF. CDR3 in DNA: TGTGCCAGCAGTTTATACAGGGGAAACTATGGCTACACCTTC.

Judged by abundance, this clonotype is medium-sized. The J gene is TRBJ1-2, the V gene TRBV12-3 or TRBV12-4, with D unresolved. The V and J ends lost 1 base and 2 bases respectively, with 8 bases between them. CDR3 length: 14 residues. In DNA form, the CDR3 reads TGTGCCAGCAGTTTAGGGTTAACAAACTATGGCTACACCTTC. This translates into CASSLGLTNYGYTF.

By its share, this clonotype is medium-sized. The CDR3 sequence is CASSLHERYGYTF. In nucleotides, the CDR3 is TGTGCCAGCAGTTTGCATGAGCGCTATGGCTACACCTTC. This chain connects TRBV12-3 or TRBV12-4 to TRBJ1-2; no clear D gene. V lost 3 bases to trimming and J lost 4 bases, with 9 bases between them. The CDR3 loop spans 13 amino acids.

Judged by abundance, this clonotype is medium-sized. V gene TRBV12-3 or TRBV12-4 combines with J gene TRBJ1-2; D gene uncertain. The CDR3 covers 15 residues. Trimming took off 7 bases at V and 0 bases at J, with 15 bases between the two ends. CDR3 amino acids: CASTHREGSNYGYTF. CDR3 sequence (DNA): TGTGCCAGCACCCACCGAGAGGGTTCTAACTATGGCTACACCTTC.

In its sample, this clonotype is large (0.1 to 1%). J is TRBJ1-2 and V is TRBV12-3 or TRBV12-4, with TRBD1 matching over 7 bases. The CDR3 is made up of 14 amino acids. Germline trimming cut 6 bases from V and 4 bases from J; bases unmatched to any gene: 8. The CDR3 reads CASRIRRDSYGYTF. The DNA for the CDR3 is TGTGCCAGCAGGATTCGGCGGGACAGCTATGGCTACACCTTC.

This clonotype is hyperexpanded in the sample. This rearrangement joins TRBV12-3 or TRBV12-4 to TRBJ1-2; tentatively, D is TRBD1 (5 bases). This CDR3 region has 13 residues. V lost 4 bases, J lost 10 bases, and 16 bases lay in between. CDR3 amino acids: CASSSPTGRSYTF. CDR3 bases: TGTGCCAGCAGTTCTCCTACGGGACGCTCCTACACCTTC.

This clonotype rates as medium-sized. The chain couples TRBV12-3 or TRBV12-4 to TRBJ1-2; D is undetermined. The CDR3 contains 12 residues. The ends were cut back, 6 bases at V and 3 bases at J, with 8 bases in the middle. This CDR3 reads CASRGIDYGYTF. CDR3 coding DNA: TGTGCCAGCAGGGGCATAGACTATGGCTACACCTTC.

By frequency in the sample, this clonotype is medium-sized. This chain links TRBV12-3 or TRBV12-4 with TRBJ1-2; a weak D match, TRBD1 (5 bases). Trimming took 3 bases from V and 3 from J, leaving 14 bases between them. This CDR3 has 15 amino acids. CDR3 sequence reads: CASSLLRQTHYGYTF. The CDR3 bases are TGTGCCAGCAGTTTGCTACGACAGACACACTATGGCTACACCTTC.

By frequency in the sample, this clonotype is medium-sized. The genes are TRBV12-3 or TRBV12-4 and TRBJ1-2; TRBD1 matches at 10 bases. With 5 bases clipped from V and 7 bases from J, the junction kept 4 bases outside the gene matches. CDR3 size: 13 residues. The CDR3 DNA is TGTGCCAGCAGTGGGACAGGGGTTCGTGGCTACACCTTC. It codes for CASSGTGVRGYTF.

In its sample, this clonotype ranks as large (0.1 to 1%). Written as DNA, the CDR3 is TGTGCCAGCAGTCCAGGACGGCGGGGCCTCTATGGCTACACCTTC. Its translation is CASSPGRRGLYGYTF. This sequence joins TRBV12-3 or TRBV12-4 and TRBJ1-2; D may be TRBD1 (5 bases). CDR3 size: 15 residues. The V end lost 5 bases, the J end lost 4 bases, and 17 bases lay between the germline ends.